These 21 T cell receptor beta chains came from one sample sequenced in a study of blood T cell repertoires in COVID-19. Assay used: immunoSEQ multiplex PCR; TCRdb lists only in-frame clones, some missing. This table has hundreds of thousands of clones, about 86% appearing once. The sequenced material came from peripheral blood. The receptors originated from a woman between 55 and 75 years old with COVID-19, enrolled during active disease.

This chain joins TRBV18 and TRBJ2-7; 7 bases map to TRBD1. V gave up 6 bases and J gave up 2 bases; unmatched junction bases: 7. Germline V gene sequence: CDR1 KGHSH, CDR2 LQKENI. CDR3 length: 14 residues. The CDR3 reads CASSRDRQTYEQYF. CDR3 bases: TGTGCCAGCTCCCGGGACAGACAAACCTACGAGCAGTACTTC.

The rearrangement links TRBV20-1 to TRBJ1-1; no firm D call. This CDR3 is built from 12 residues. The germline V gene has CDR1 DFQATT and CDR2 SNEGSKA (reference sequence). V was pared by 3 bases and J by 4 bases, with 9 bases between. The CDR3 sequence: CSASPGTTEAFF. The CDR3 DNA reads TGCAGTGCTAGTCCGGGAACCACTGAAGCTTTCTTT.

This clone was seen only once. The chain combines TRBV19 with TRBJ1-2; 8 bases align to TRBD1. The ends lost 2 bases at V and 7 bases at J; junction bases unmatched: 6. CDR3 length: 14 amino acids. The V gene's germline CDR1 is LNHDA and CDR2 SQIVND (reference sequence). The CDR3 DNA reads TGTGCCAGTAGTATACGGGCAGGGGGCGTTGGCTACACCTTC. Amino acids: CASSIRAGGVGYTF. Using reference TRBV19 and TRBJ1-2 for the parts outside the CDR3, the full variable domain is DGGITQSPKYLFRKEGQNVTLSCEQNLNHDAMYWYRQDPGQGLRLIYYSQIVNDFQKGDIAEGYSVSREKKESFPLTVTSAQKNPTAFYLCASSIRAGGVGYTFGSGTRLTVV.

J is TRBJ2-1 and V is TRBV5-6, with TRBD1 matching over 8 bases. The V segment lost 1 base and the J segment 5 bases; nucleotides outside the gene matches: 14. The CDR3 covers 18 residues. In germline, CDR1 is SGHDT, CDR2 YYEEEE. The CDR3 loop reads CASSLLGPTGTGHNEQFF. The CDR3 region has the DNA TGTGCCAGCAGCTTGTTGGGCCCCACCGGGACAGGACACAATGAGCAGTTCTTC.

This chain connects TRBV3-1 (or the pseudogene TRBV3-2) to TRBJ1-2; maybe TRBD1 (5 bases). CDR1 is LGHDT, CDR2 YNNKEL, per germline (reference sequence). V was pared by 1 base and J by 6 bases, with 18 bases between. The CDR3 totals 16 residues. The chain's CDR3 is CASSQGVMGREDGYTF. CDR3 nucleotide sequence: TGTGCCAGCAGCCAAGGGGTGATGGGCAGGGAGGATGGCTACACCTTC.

This clone was counted ten times or more. The gene calls are TRBV2 and TRBJ2-3, with TRBD2 identical over 7 bases. This CDR3 has 13 residues. With V trimmed by 6 bases and J by 2 bases, 2 bases remained unmatched. Germline CDR1 SNHLY, CDR2 FYNNEI. CDR3 sequence (DNA): TGTGCCAGCAGGCGGGACTACACAGATACGCAGTATTTT. It is translated as CASRRDYTDTQYF.

CDR3 protein: CASSPNRFRGIPETYGYTF. CDR3 sequence (DNA): TGTGCCAGCAGCCCCAATCGATTCAGGGGAATTCCGGAGACCTATGGCTACACCTTC. The J gene is TRBJ1-2, the V gene TRBV5-6, with D maybe TRBD1 (6 bases). The CDR3 has 19 residues. Germline CDR1 is SGHDT and CDR2 is YYEEEE. Trimming left V 4 bases short and J 4 bases short, with 29 bases between.

The V gene is TRBV5-4, the J gene TRBJ1-5; 7 nucleotides line up with TRBD1. The trim removed 4 bases at V and 5 bases at J, leaving 12 bases unmatched. The CDR3 spans 16 residues. CDR1 and CDR2 from the germline V gene are SGHNT and YYREEE (reference sequence). CDR3 loop: CASSHRDSGGDQPQHF. The CDR3 DNA is TGTGCCAGCAGCCACCGGGACAGTGGAGGGGATCAGCCCCAGCATTTT.

The chain employs TRBV3-1 (or the pseudogene TRBV3-2) and TRBJ2-3, with 9 bases lining up with TRBD2. The CDR3 is 17 residues long. From germline, CDR1 is LGHDT and CDR2 YNNKEL (reference sequence). V lost 0 bases and J lost 6; bases outside the gene matches: 10. This CDR3 reads CASSQDGGGGALDTQYF. In nucleotides, the CDR3 is TGTGCCAGCAGCCAAGATGGAGGCGGGGGGGCCCTGGATACGCAGTATTTT.

This chain joins TRBV9 and TRBJ1-5, with D tentatively TRBD1 (6 bases). The V end lost 4 bases, the J end lost 3 bases, and 11 bases lay between the germline ends. From germline, CDR1 is SGDLS and CDR2 YYNGEE. The CDR3 is 14 amino acids. CDR3 nucleotides: TGTGCCAGCAGCCCTACAGGGTACAATCAGCCCCAGCATTTT. Protein sequence: CASSPTGYNQPQHF.

The V call is TRBV4-2, the J call TRBJ2-1; 8 bases are a match to TRBD2. Germline values: CDR1 LGHNA, CDR2 YNFKEQ. Unmatched junction bases numbered 5, after V lost 6 bases and J lost 1 base. CDR3 length: 15 residues. CDR3 loop: CASRQVAGSYNEQFF. CDR3 in DNA: TGTGCCAGCAGGCAGGTAGCGGGGTCCTACAATGAGCAGTTCTTC.

This CDR3 reads CASSLGLAGRHEQYF. CDR3 DNA: TGTGCCAGCAGCTTGGGACTAGCGGGGCGCCACGAGCAGTACTTC. V gene TRBV5-6 combines with J gene TRBJ2-7, with 11 bases lining up with TRBD2. V shed 0 bases and J 5 bases; nucleotides not matched to a gene: 4. The CDR3 covers 15 residues. The germline V gene encodes CDR1 SGHDT and CDR2 YYEEEE.

The chain couples TRBV19 to TRBJ1-5; possibly TRBD1 for D (6 bases). V lost 7 bases to trimming and J lost 0 bases, with 13 bases between them. Germline-derived CDR1 and CDR2 are LNHDA and SQIVND (reference sequence). The CDR3 has 15 residues. The CDR3 bases are TGTGCCAGTACCCACGGGACACTTAGCAATCAGCCCCAGCATTTT. Translation: CASTHGTLSNQPQHF.

The V and J genes are TRBV14 and TRBJ1-1, with D possibly TRBD1 on 6 matching bases. Trimming pared 4 bases from V and 1 base from J, leaving 16 bases between. In germline, CDR1 is SGHDN, CDR2 FVKESK. This CDR3 contains 16 residues. CDR3 sequence: CASSRVWGQQNTEAFF. CDR3 coding DNA: TGTGCCAGCAGCCGAGTTTGGGGACAACAGAACACTGAAGCTTTCTTT.

CDR3 protein: CASRRVRGQVGKTQYF. The CDR3 coding sequence is TGTGCCAGCAGGAGAGTTAGGGGTCAGGTTGGAAAGACCCAGTACTTC. The J gene is TRBJ2-5, the V gene TRBV5-6, with D possibly being TRBD1 (5 bases). V lost 5 bases to trimming and J lost 6 bases, with 23 bases between them. From germline, CDR1 is SGHDT and CDR2 YYEEEE. The length of the CDR3 is 16 residues. The full variable domain, its missing parts supplied by reference TRBV5-6 and TRBJ2-5, is DAGVTQSPTHLIKTRGQQVTLRCSPKSGHDTVSWYQQALGQGPQFIFQYYEEEERQRGNFPDRFSGHQFPNYSSELNVNALLLGDSALYLCASRRVRGQVGKTQYFGPGTRLLVL.

DNA for the CDR3: TGTGCCAGCGAAACGGGGGGACTCAGACCCTATGGCTACACCTTC. This encodes CASETGGLRPYGYTF. The V call is TRBV21-1, the J call TRBJ1-2. TRBV21-1 is tagged as a pseudogene. This CDR3 is 15 amino acids long.

The V gene is TRBV4-1, the J gene TRBJ2-7, with D tentatively TRBD2 (6 bases). The CDR3 covers 18 residues. Looked up from germline, CDR1 is MGHRA and CDR2 is YSYEKL. Trimming stripped 0 bases from V and 2 bases from J, with 20 bases between. The CDR3 DNA reads TGCGCCAGCAGCCAAGATTTCCCCGCGGCGGGGACCACCTACGAGCAGTACTTC. As protein: CASSQDFPAAGTTYEQYF.

V and J are TRBV2 and TRBJ1-5; the match to TRBD1 covers 8 bases. This CDR3 has 14 amino acids. Germline V gives CDR1 SNHLY, CDR2 FYNNEI. V shed 6 bases, J shed 3 bases, and the junction held 4 bases outside the gene matches. The CDR3 coding sequence is TGTGCCAGCAGGGGACAGGCCTACAATCAGCCCCAGCATTTT. This encodes CASRGQAYNQPQHF. Variable domain in full (rest from reference TRBV2 and TRBJ1-5): EPEVTQTPSHQVTQMGQEVILRCVPISNHLYFYWYRQILGQKVEFLVSFYNNEISEKSEIFDDQFSVERPDGSNFTLKIRSTKLEDSAMYFCASRGQAYNQPQHFGDGTRLSIL.

The V call is TRBV6-2 or TRBV6-3, the J call TRBJ2-2, with 7 nucleotides matching TRBD2. The CDR3 is 16 amino acids. V dropped 2 bases and J dropped 2; count of bases not matched to a gene: 5. Per germline, CDR1 MNHEY and CDR2 SVGEGT. This CDR3 reads CASSYHWGGNTGELFF. In DNA, the CDR3 is TGTGCCAGCAGTTACCATTGGGGGGGTAACACCGGGGAGCTGTTTTTT.

The chain recombines TRBV7-9 with TRBJ1-1; the D is unclear. CDR1 and CDR2 from the germline V gene are SEHNR and FQNEAQ (reference sequence). Trimming pared 5 bases from V and 5 bases from J, leaving 12 bases between. There are 13 residues in the CDR3. The CDR3 region is CASSKVLRTEAFF. The CDR3 coding sequence is TGTGCCAGCAGCAAGGTACTGAGGACTGAAGCTTTCTTT.

The rearrangement links TRBV28 to TRBJ1-2; D not certain. This CDR3 is 14 amino acids long. V lost 3 bases, J lost 4 bases, and 12 bases lay in between. Germline V lookup: CDR1 MDHEN, CDR2 SYDVKM. The CDR3 bases are TGTGCCAGCAGTTTCAGCACAGAGCTCTATGGCTACACCTTC. The encoded protein is CASSFSTELYGYTF.